Sequencing of this T cell receptor beta chain was carried out in a study of graft-versus-host responses after intestinal transplantation. In the study overall: Each of the recipients got a multivisceral, liver-intestinal, or isolated intestinal transplant. Uniformly, recipients were administered anti-thymocyte globulin induction with subsequent tacrolimus and steroids for around three years. Study results and limitations: The authors found GvH clones in recipient marrow, some appearing first in ileum or blood. An association linked early post-transplant HvG declines with peak circulating GvH clone levels.

Some clones are missing from TCRdb's copy, which holds only in-frame ones; the method was immunoSEQ multiplex PCR. The sample includes roughly 29,000 clones, about 92% of them seen just once. The CDR3 is 13 residues long. CDR1 is MGHRA, CDR2 YSYEKL, per germline. J was trimmed by 2 bases and V by 4 bases; bases with no gene match: 1. On this clone itself: Its target is unknown.

V and J are TRBV4-1 and TRBJ2-5; TRBD1 matches at 7 bases. The clonotype originates from a human patient who received an intestinal transplant, so some T cells may come from the graft donor. The source material was PBMCs, sampled about 62 days after intestinal transplant. The CDR3, as DNA: TGCGCCAGCAGCCGGACAGGTCAAGAGACCCAGTACTTC. Translated: CASSRTGQETQYF.